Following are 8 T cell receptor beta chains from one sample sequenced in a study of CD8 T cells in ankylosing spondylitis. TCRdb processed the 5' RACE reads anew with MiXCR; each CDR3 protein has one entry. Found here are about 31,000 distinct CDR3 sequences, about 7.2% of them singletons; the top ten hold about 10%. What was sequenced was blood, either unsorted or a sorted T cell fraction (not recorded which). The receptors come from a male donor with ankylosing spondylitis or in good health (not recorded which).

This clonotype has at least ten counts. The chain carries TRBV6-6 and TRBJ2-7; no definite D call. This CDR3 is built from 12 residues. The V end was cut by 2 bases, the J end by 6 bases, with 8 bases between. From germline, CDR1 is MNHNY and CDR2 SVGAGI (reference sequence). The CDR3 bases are TGTGCCAGCAGTTACAGGGTCAGCGAGCAGTACTTC. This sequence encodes CASSYRVSEQYF.

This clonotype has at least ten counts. The CDR3 coding sequence is TGCAGCGTTGATCAGGGCCGGGGCTACACCTTC. This encodes CSVDQGRGYTF. This chain joins TRBV29-1 and TRBJ1-2; D may be TRBD1 (5 bases). Trimming removed 3 bases at V and 8 bases at J, with 10 bases between. Germline CDR1 and CDR2: SQVTM and ANQGSEA. The CDR3 consists of 11 residues.

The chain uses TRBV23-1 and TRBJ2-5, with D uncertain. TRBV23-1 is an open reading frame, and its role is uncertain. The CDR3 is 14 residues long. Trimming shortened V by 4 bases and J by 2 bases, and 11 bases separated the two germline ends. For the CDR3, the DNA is TGCGCCAGCAGTCGGGTGGAACGTCAAGAGACCCAGTACTTC. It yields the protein CASSRVERQETQYF.

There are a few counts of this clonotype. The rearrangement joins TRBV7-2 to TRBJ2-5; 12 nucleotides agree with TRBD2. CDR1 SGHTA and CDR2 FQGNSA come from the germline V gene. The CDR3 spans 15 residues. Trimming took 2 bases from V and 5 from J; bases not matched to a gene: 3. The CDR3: CASSLWTSGTETQYF. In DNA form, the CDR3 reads TGTGCCAGCAGCTTATGGACTAGCGGGACCGAGACCCAGTACTTC.

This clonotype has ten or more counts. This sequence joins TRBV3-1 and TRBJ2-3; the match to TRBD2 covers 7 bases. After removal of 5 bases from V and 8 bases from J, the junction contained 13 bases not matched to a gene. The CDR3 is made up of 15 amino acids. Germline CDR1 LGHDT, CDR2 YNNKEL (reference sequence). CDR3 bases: TGTGCCAGCAGCGCTTACCGGGACTACGGGGCTACGCAGTATTTT. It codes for CASSAYRDYGATQYF.

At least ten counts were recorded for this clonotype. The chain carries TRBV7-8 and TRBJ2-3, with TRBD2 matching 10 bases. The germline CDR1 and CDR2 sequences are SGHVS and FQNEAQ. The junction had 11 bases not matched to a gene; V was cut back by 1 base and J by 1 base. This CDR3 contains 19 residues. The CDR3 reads CASSLGKLTGTSGTDTQYF. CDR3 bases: TGTGCCAGCAGCTTAGGGAAGCTGACCGGGACTAGCGGCACAGATACGCAGTATTTT.

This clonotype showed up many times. CDR3 amino acids: CASSGVTGMNTEAFF. CDR3 DNA: TGCGCCAGCAGCGGGGTGACAGGGATGAACACTGAAGCTTTCTTT. V gene TRBV5-1 combines with J gene TRBJ1-1, with 7 bases that match TRBD1. The germline V gene encodes CDR1 SGHRS and CDR2 YFSETQ. The CDR3 extends over 15 amino acids. V trimming: 4 bases; J trimming: 0 bases; junction bases outside the gene matches: 6.

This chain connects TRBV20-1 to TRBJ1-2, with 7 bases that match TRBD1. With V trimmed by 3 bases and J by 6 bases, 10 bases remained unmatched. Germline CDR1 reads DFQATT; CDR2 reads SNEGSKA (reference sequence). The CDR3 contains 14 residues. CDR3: CSASVGQLVDGYTF. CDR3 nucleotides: TGCAGTGCTAGTGTGGGACAGCTCGTCGATGGCTACACCTTC.